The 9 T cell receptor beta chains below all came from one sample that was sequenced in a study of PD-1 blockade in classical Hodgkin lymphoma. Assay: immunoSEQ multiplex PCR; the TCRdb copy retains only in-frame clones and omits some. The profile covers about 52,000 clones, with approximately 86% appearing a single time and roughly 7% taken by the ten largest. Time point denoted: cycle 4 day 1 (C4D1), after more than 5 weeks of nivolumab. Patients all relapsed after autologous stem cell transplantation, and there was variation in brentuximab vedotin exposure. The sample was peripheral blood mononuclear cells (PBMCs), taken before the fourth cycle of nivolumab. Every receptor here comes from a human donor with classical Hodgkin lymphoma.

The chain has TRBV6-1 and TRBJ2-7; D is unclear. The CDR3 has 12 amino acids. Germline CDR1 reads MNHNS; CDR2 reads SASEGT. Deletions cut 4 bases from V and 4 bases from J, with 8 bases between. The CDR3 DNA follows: TGTGCCAGCAGTGTAACGTATTACGAGCAGTACTTC. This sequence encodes CASSVTYYEQYF.

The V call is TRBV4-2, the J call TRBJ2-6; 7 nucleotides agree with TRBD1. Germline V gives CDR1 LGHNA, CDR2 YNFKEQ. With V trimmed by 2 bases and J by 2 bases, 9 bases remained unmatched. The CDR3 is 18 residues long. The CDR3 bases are TGTGCCAGCAGCCAATTAACAGGGGTAGTCCCTGGGGCCAACGTCCTGACTTTC. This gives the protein CASSQLTGVVPGANVLTF.

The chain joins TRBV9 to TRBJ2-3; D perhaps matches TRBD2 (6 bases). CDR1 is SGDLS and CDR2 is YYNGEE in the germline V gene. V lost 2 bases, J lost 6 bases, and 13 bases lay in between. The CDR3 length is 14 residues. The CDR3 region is CASSVEGRSDTQYF. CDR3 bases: TGTGCCAGCAGCGTGGAGGGGAGAAGCGATACGCAGTATTTT.

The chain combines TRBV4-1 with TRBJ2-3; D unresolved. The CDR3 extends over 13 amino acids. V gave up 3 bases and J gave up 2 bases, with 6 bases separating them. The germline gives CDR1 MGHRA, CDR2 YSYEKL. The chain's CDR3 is CASSHTITDTQYF. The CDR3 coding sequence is TGCGCCAGCAGCCACACTATCACAGATACGCAGTATTTT.

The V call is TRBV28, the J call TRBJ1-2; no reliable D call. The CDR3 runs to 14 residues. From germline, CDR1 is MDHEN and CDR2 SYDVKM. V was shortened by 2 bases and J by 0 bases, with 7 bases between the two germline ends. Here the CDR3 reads CASSLAGPNYGYTF. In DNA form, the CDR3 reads TGTGCCAGCAGTTTAGCAGGCCCTAACTATGGCTACACCTTC.

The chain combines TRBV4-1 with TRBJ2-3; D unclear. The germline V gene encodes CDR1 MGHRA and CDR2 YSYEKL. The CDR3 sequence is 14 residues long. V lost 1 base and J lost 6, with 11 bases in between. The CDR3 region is CASSQGLGGDTQYF. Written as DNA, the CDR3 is TGCGCCAGCAGCCAAGGGCTAGGTGGGGATACGCAGTATTTT.

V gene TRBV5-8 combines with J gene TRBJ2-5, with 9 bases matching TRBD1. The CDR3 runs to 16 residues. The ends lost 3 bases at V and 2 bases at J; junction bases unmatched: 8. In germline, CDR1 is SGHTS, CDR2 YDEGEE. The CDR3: CASSSRIGTGQETQYF. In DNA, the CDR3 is TGTGCCAGCAGCTCCCGAATCGGGACAGGGCAAGAGACCCAGTACTTC.

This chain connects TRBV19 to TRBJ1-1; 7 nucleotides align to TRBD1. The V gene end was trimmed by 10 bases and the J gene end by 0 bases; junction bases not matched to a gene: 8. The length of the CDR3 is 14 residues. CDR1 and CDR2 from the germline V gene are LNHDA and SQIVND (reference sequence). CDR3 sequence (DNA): TGTGCCACCGGCAGGGGGGCTGTGAACACTGAAGCTTTCTTT. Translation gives CATGRGAVNTEAFF.

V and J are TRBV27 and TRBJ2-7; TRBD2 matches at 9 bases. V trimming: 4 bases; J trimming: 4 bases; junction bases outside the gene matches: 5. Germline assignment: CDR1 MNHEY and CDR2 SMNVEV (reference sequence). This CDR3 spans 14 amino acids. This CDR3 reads CASSSVAGAYEQYF. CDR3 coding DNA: TGTGCCAGCAGTTCGGTAGCGGGAGCTTACGAGCAGTACTTC.